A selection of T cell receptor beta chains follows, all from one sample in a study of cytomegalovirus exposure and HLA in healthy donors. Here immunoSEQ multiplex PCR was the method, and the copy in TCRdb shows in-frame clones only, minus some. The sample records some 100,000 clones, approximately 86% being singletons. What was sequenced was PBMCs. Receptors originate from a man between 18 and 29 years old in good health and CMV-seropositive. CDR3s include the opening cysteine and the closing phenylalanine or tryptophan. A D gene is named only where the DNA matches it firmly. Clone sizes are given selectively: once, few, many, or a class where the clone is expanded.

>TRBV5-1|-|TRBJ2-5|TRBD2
TGCGCCAGCAGCCCTGGAGGGACTAGCGGGGGCGTCGAGACCCAGTACTTC
CASSPGGTSGGVETQYF
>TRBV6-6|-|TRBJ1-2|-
TGTGCCAGCAGCATAGCAGGGGCCTATGGCTACACCTTC
CASSIAGAYGYTF
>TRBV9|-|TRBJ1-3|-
TGTGCCAGCAGCGCCCAGGGCTCTGGAAACACCATATATTTT
CASSAQGSGNTIYF
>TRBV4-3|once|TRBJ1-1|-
TGCGCCAGCAGCCAAGACCCAGGGTCAGGCACTGAAGCTTTCTTT
CASSQDPGSGTEAFF
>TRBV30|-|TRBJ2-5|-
TGTGCCTGGCAGGGGACGGGAGAGACCCAGTACTTC
CAWQGTGETQYF
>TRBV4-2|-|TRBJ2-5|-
TGTGCCAGCAGCGCAGGAGAGACCCAGTACTTC
CASSAGETQYF
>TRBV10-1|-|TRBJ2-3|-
TGCGCCAGCAGTGAGGGGGGGACCCATCCCACAGATACGCAGTATTTT
CASSEGGTHPTDTQYF
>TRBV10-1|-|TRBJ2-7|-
TGCGCCAGCAGTGAGTCGAACGACAGGACCTCCTACGAGCAGTACTTC
CASSESNDRTSYEQYF
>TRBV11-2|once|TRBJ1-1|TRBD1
TGTGCCAGCAGCTCCTACAGGGGACTCTACCTGAACACTGAAGCTTTCTTT
CASSSYRGLYLNTEAFF
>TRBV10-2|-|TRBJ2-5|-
TGCGCCAGCAGACGTAGAAGTGCGGAGACCCAGTACTTC
CASRRRSAETQYF
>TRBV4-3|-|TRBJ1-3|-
TGCGCCAGCAGCCAAGAGGGGCTGGGTGGAAACACCATATATTTT
CASSQEGLGGNTIYF
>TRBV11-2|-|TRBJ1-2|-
TGTGCCAGCAGCTTAGGCCGGAGGGGAGCTGGTGGCTACACCTTC
CASSLGRRGAGGYTF
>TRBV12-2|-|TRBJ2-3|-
TGTGCAAGTCGCTCCACCAGACTAGCCGATACGCAGTATTTT
CASRSTRLADTQYF
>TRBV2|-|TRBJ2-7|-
TGTGCCAGCAGTGAGGGGGGGCACCTACTCTACGAGCAGTACTTC
CASSEGGHLLYEQYF
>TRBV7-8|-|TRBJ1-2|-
TGTGCCAGCAGCTTAACTTCTAACTATGGCTACACCTTC
CASSLTSNYGYTF
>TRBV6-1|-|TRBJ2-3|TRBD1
TGTGCCAGCGGCGACAGGGGGCGAGGGGATACGCAGTATTTT
CASGDRGRGDTQYF
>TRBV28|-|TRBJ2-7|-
TGTGCCAGCAGAACCGGGACTTCTTACGAGCAGTACTTC
CASRTGTSYEQYF
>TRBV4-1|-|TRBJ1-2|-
TGCGCCAGCAGCCAAGAACCAGGGATCGACTATGGCTACACCTTC
CASSQEPGIDYGYTF
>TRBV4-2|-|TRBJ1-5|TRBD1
TGTGCCAGCAGCCCAGGACAGGGGGAGAGCAATCAGCCCCAGCATTTT
CASSPGQGESNQPQHF
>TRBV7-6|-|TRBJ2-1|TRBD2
TGTGCCAGCAGCGGTCTAGCGGGGGCCTACAATGAGCAGTTCTTC
CASSGLAGAYNEQFF
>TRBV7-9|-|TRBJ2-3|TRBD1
TGTGCCAGCAGCTTAAGGGTAGGGGGCGCCCGGACAGATACGCAGTATTTT
CASSLRVGGARTDTQYF
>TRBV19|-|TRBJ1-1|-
TGTGCCAGCGCGGGGTGGGGTGACACTGAAGCTTTCTTT
CASAGWGDTEAFF
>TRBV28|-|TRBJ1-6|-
TGTGCCAGCAGTGAGACCCGGGGGAGAAATTCACCCCTCCACTTT
CASSETRGRNSPLHF
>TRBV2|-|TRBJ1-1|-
TGTGCCACAAAAAGGGGTAACACTGAAGCTTTCTTT
CATKRGNTEAFF
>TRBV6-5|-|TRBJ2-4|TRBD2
TGTGCCAGCAGTTCCCCTAGCGGGGGGCCAAACATTCAGTACTTC
CASSSPSGGPNIQYF
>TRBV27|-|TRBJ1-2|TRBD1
TGTGCCAGCAGCCCACCGGGACAGGGTAACTATGGCTACACCTTC
CASSPPGQGNYGYTF
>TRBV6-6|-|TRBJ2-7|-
TGTGCCAGCAGTTACGGAGGGGTGGAGCAGTACTTC
CASSYGGVEQYF
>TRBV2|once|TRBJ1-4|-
TGTGCCAGCAAGGGGAGGATTTCGACTAATGAAAAACTGTTTTTT
CASKGRISTNEKLFF
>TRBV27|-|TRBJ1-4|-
TGTGCCAGCAGTTTTGGTAGGGGTAATGAAAAACTGTTTTTT
CASSFGRGNEKLFF
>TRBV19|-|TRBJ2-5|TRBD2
TGTGCCAGTAGTAGGGGACTAGCGGGGGGGACCCAAGAGACCCAGTACTTC
CASSRGLAGGTQETQYF
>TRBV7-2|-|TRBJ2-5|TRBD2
TGTGCCAGCAGCTTCCAGCGGGGGGGGTACCAAGAGACCCAGTACTTC
CASSFQRGGYQETQYF
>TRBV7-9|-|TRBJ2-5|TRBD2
TGTGCCAGCAGCCCCCGGGGGGGTACTGAGACCCAGTACTTC
CASSPRGGTETQYF
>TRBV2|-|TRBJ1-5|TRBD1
TGTGCCAGCAGTGGGTACGGGACAGGGACGAATCAGCCCCAGCATTTT
CASSGYGTGTNQPQHF
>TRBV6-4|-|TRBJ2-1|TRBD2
TGTGCCAGCAGTGGGCCCGGGACTAGCGGCGCCTACAATGAGCAGTTCTTC
CASSGPGTSGAYNEQFF
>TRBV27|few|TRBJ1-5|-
TGTGCCAGCAGTACTGACAGATATCAGCCCCAGCATTTT
CASSTDRYQPQHF
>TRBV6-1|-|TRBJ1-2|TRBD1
TGTGCCAGCAGTAACAGGGGATGGCATGGCTACACCTTC
CASSNRGWHGYTF
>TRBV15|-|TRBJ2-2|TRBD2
TGTGCCACCAGCTGGGGAGGGGTCACCGGGGAGCTGTTTTTT
CATSWGGVTGELFF
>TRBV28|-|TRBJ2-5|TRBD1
TGTGCCAGCAGCCTCGGACAGGGCCAAGAGACCCAGTACTTC
CASSLGQGQETQYF
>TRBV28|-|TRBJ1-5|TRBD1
TGTGCCAGCAAGGGACAGAGCAATCAGCCCCAGCATTTT
CASKGQSNQPQHF
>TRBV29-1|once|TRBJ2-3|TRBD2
TGCAGCGTTGGCGGGGGGGGCACAGATACGCAGTATTTT
CSVGGGGTDTQYF
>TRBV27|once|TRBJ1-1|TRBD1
TGTGCCAGCAGTTTTCGAGGGTCCTTCGACAGGGCCACTGAAGCTTTCTTT
CASSFRGSFDRATEAFF
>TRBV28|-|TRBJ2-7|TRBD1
TGTGCCAGCAGTTTATTGCAGGGGGCCAACGAGCAGTACTTC
CASSLLQGANEQYF
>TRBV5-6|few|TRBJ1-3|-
TGTGCCAGCAGCTTGACGGGGTCAGACACCATATATTTT
CASSLTGSDTIYF
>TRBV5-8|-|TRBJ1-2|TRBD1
TGTGCCAGCAGCTTCCGGACAGGGAGAAATGGCTACACCTTC
CASSFRTGRNGYTF
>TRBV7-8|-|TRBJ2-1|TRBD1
TGTGCCAGCAGCTTAGGTAGGACAGGTATGTCCTACAATGAGCAGTTCTTC
CASSLGRTGMSYNEQFF